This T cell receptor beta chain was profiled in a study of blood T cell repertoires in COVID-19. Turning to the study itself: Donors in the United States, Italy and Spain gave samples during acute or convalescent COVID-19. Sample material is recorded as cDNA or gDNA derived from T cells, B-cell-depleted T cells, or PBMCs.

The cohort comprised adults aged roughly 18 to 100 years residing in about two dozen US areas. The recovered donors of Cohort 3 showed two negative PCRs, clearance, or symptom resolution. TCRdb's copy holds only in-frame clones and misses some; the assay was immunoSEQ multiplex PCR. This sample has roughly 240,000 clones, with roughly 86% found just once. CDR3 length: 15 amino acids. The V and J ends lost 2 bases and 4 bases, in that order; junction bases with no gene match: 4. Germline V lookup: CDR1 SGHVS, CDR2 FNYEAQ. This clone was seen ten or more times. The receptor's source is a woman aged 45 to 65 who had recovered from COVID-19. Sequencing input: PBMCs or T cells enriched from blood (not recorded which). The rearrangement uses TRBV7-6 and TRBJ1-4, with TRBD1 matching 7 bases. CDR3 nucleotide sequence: TGTGCCAGCAGCTTACGGACAGGAAATAATGAAAAACTGTTTTTT. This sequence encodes CASSLRTGNNEKLFF.